The next 2 T cell receptor beta chains were all read from a single sample in a study of blood T cell repertoires in COVID-19. TCRdb's table, derived via immunoSEQ multiplex PCR, lists solely in-frame clones and lacks some. Among about 160,000 clones listed, around 80% were seen once. The specimen was PBMCs or T cells enriched from blood (not recorded which). The receptors stem from an older woman who had recovered from COVID-19.

The chain is built from TRBV7-2 and TRBJ2-5; maybe TRBD2 (6 bases). The V end was cut by 0 bases, the J end by 2 bases, with 16 bases between. The CDR3 consists of 17 residues. Germline V gene data show CDR1 as SGHTA and CDR2 as FQGNSA. The CDR3 DNA reads TGTGCCAGCAGCTTAGCGGCGAGCGGGCCGCGGCAAGAGACCCAGTACTTC. Translated, it gives CASSLAASGPRQETQYF. The whole variable domain, remainder taken from reference TRBV7-2 and TRBJ2-5, is GAGVSQSPSNKVTEKGKDVELRCDPISGHTALYWYRQSLGQGLEFLIYFQGNSAPDKSGLPSDRFSAERTGGSVSTLTIQRTQQEDSAVYLCASSLAASGPRQETQYFGPGTRLLVL.

The chain combines TRBV3-1 (or the pseudogene TRBV3-2) with TRBJ2-7; D uncertain. The CDR3 loop spans 12 amino acids. Germline-derived CDR1 and CDR2 are LGHDT and YNNKEL (reference sequence). V lost 4 bases and J lost 3, with 7 bases in between. The CDR3 region has the DNA TGTGCCAGCAGCCGCGCTAACTACGAGCAGTACTTC. It encodes CASSRANYEQYF.